The source of this T cell receptor (beta chain) is a study of shared clonotypes between healthy human individuals. Every donor was a Caucasian adult from Nashville, Tennessee. Looked up from germline, CDR1 is MDHEN and CDR2 is SYDVKM. This CDR3 contains 11 residues. V dropped 2 bases and J dropped 6 bases, with 1 base sitting between them. The study's findings and limits: The study found lower generation probabilities in non-shared clonotypes than in those shared by all four donors.

A word on this clone: Its specificity is unknown. A clone one base away is much larger, so this may be a read error.

The assay was carried out at the deep level. Authors' methods: Junction-only immunoSEQ data arrived without quality scores, meaning filtering differed. Some clones are missing from TCRdb's copy, which holds only in-frame ones; the method was immunoSEQ multiplex PCR. Clonal size and the V and J genes are those of that table, whereas D and trimming came from the DNA. The sample lists 950,000 to 1,300,000 clones, 65% to 80% occurring once. The clonotype originates from a man aged 18 to 29 in good health. The sequenced sample was memory CD4+ T cells sorted from blood. Sample subset: CD45RA-negative fraction. The rearrangement uses TRBV28 and TRBJ2-2, with D uncertain. CDR3 in amino acids: CASSLPGELFF. In DNA, the CDR3 is TGTGCCAGCAGTTTACCCGGGGAGCTGTTTTTT. Full variable domain (outside the CDR3, taken from reference TRBV28 and TRBJ2-2): DVKVTQSSRYLVKRTGEKVFLECVQDMDHENMFWYRQDPGLGLRLIYFSYDVKMKEKGDIPEGYSVSREKKERFSLILESASTNQTSMYLCASSLPGELFFGEGSRLTVL.